This T cell receptor beta chain was captured by sequencing in a study of shared clonotypes between healthy human individuals. Naive CD8 cells lacked CD45RO and underwent positive selection for CCR7, leaving out terminally differentiated effector memory CD45RA+ cells. Trimming removed 2 bases from V and 0 bases from J; junction bases left unmatched: 3. The CDR3 loop spans 15 amino acids. The germline CDR1 and CDR2 sequences are MNHEY and SVGAGI. TCRdb keeps only in-frame clones here, not all; method: immunoSEQ multiplex PCR. The table has about 2 million clones, approximately 94% seen once. The genes are TRBV6-5 and TRBJ1-1, with 7 positions matching TRBD1. This receptor was taken from a man aged 18 to 30 in good health. Sample: naive CD8+ T cells sorted from blood. CDR3 amino acids: CASSYAGTVNTEAFF. CDR3 nucleotides: TGTGCCAGCAGTTACGCGGGGACAGTGAACACTGAAGCTTTCTTT.